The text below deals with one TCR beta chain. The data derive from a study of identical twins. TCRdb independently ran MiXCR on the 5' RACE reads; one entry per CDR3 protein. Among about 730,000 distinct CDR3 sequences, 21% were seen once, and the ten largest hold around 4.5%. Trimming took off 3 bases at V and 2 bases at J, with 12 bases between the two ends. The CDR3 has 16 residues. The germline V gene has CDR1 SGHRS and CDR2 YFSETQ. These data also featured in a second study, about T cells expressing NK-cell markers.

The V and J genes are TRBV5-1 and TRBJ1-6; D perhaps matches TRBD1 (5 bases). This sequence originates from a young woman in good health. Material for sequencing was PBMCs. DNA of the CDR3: TGCGCCAGCAGCTCCCTCGGGGGGACCTATAATTCACCCCTCCACTTT. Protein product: CASSSLGGTYNSPLHF.